This is a list of T cell receptor beta chains from one sample in a study of blood T cell repertoires in COVID-19. Assay used: immunoSEQ multiplex PCR; TCRdb lists only in-frame clones, some missing. The data show about 74,000 clones, with roughly 88% seen just once and 1.9% held by the top ten. The sequenced sample consisted of peripheral blood. The source is a woman of 80 years or more with active or convalescent COVID-19. Both conserved end residues are part of each CDR3. Rows give clone size only sometimes, using once, few, many, or a class for an expanded clone.

j_gene	v_gene	abundance	CDR3aa
TRBJ1-6	TRBV6-2/TRBV6-3	-	CASSPLGGTLHF
TRBJ1-3	TRBV5-1	-	CASSLPQGSGNTIYF
TRBJ1-2	TRBV16	-	CASSPQLSGYTF
TRBJ2-5	TRBV3-1/TRBV3-2	-	CASSQVRTGETQYF
TRBJ2-6	TRBV5-1	few	CASSPSIEGAGANVLTF
TRBJ2-1	TRBV24-1	once	CATSEGGGAFNEQFF
TRBJ2-5	TRBV4-3	-	CASSQDYREETQYF
TRBJ2-7	TRBV6-2/TRBV6-3	-	CASSLDRLAGGNEQYF
TRBJ2-7	TRBV2	-	CASSEFSGGGEQYF
TRBJ2-3	TRBV11-2	-	CARGGTRSTDTQYF
TRBJ1-1	TRBV7-2	-	CASSLNSYGNTEAFF
TRBJ2-1	TRBV29-1	-	CSVEVFSGSLSLTRNNEQFF
TRBJ1-5	TRBV7-7	-	CASAGIQPQHF
TRBJ2-1	TRBV9	-	CASSVSGYDNEQFF
TRBJ1-3	TRBV19	few	CASSTTGLSGNTIYF
TRBJ2-3	TRBV4-1	-	CASSQGSGAALTDTQYF
TRBJ2-6	TRBV4-1	once	CASSLADPGLVIAAGANVLTF
TRBJ2-4	TRBV7-2	-	CASGLGQNIQYF
TRBJ1-1	TRBV29-1	-	CSVARGAGLNTEAFF
TRBJ1-4	TRBV19	-	CASNPDFSLGEKLFF
TRBJ1-2	TRBV19	few	CASSIQAGGASGYTF
TRBJ2-7	TRBV5-1	-	CASSQNNYEQYF
TRBJ2-1	TRBV4-1	-	CASSPYSRRLSSYNEQFF
TRBJ1-5	TRBV24-1	-	CATSAGGSGNQPQHF
TRBJ1-2	TRBV12-3/TRBV12-4	-	CASKGGFNYGYTF
TRBJ2-3	TRBV27	-	CASSLSTSSTDTQYF
TRBJ2-3	TRBV7-3	few	CASSFKGSGGTDTQYF